This TCR beta chain was retrieved from a study of Ad26.COV2.S vaccination and SARS-CoV-2 variants. Trimming pared 6 bases from V and 4 bases from J, leaving 10 bases between. The CDR3 is made up of 13 amino acids. The germline V gene encodes CDR1 MNHEY and CDR2 SVGAGI. This clone has only one observation. The treatment was: roughly 20 received Ad26.COV2.S at low or high dose, single or two shots; 5 received placebo; per-sample allocation not given. Sampling was performed 63 days after the first vaccine or placebo injection. Donation was by an adult aged 18-55 years who was in Boston. What was given as vaccine was an Ad26 vector encoding Wuhan-strain SARS-CoV-2 spike. This table comes from immunoSEQ multiplex PCR, and its TCRdb copy is limited to in-frame clones, with some not included. Found here are about 320,000 clones, roughly 90% of them singletons; the top ten hold roughly 6%.

This TCR came from a person between 18 and 65 years old who received the Ad26.COV2.S COVID-19 vaccine or a placebo. The chain has TRBV6-5 and TRBJ2-4, with D perhaps assigned TRBD1 or TRBD2 (5 bases each). Sequenced here: peripheral blood, sampled in a trial of Ad26.COV2.S vaccine versus placebo. This chain's CDR3 is CASSRDGKNIQYF. The CDR3 coding sequence is TGTGCCAGCAGCCGGGACGGAAAAAACATTCAGTACTTC.